These T cell receptor beta chains were read from a single sample in a study of cytomegalovirus exposure and HLA in healthy donors. Assay: immunoSEQ multiplex PCR; the TCRdb copy retains only in-frame clones and omits some. Found here are roughly 150,000 clones, approximately 80% of them singletons; the top ten hold 5.7%. Sequences were obtained from PBMCs. The receptors were sampled from a man younger than 45 in good health and CMV-seropositive. Both conserved end residues are part of each CDR3. A D gene is named only where the DNA matches it firmly. For some rows the clone size is stated as once, few or many, or as a class when expanded; others skip it.

once	TRBJ2-7	TRBD1	TRBV28	TGTGCCAGCAGTTTGATTGGGACAGGGGCCTACGAGCAGTACTTC	CASSLIGTGAYEQYF
-	TRBJ2-7	-	TRBV27	TGTGCCAGCAGTTTATCTGCAGGGATCTCCTACGAGCAGTACTTC	CASSLSAGISYEQYF
-	TRBJ1-4	-	TRBV15	TGTGCCACCAGCAGTGAGCCCAGGGGTGAAAAACTGTTTTTT	CATSSEPRGEKLFF
few	TRBJ2-7	TRBD1	TRBV19	TGTGCCAGTTTAGGGACAGGGATCAGTCAGCAGTACTTC	CASLGTGISQQYF
-	TRBJ2-7	-	TRBV25-1	TGTGCCAGCAGTGAAGTGGGAGGATGGGAGCAGTACTTC	CASSEVGGWEQYF
once	TRBJ1-6	-	TRBV27	TGTGCCAGCTCTACGAGGGGGTCACGCGATAATTCACCCCTCCACTTT	CASSTRGSRDNSPLHF
once	TRBJ2-1	TRBD1	TRBV2	TGTGCCAGCACCCGGACAGGGGTAAACAATGAGCAGTTCTTC	CASTRTGVNNEQFF
-	TRBJ2-7	-	TRBV29-1	TGCAGCGCTATAAGCTCCTACGAGCAGTACTTC	CSAISSYEQYF
-	TRBJ2-7	TRBD1	TRBV30	TGTGCCTGGAGTGTTGCAGGACAGGGGATAGACGAGCAGTACTTC	CAWSVAGQGIDEQYF
-	TRBJ2-2	-	TRBV4-3	TGCGCCAGCAGCCAAGGGGGCTACACCGGGGAGCTGTTTTTT	CASSQGGYTGELFF
-	TRBJ2-3	TRBD2	TRBV30	TGTGCCTGGAAGCGGGGAGGAGGAACAGATACGCAGTATTTT	CAWKRGGGTDTQYF
few	TRBJ1-6	-	TRBV2	TGTGCCAGCAGACCCACAGGGAACAATTCACCCCTCCACTTT	CASRPTGNNSPLHF
-	TRBJ2-7	-	TRBV27	TGTGCCAGCAGCCCAGGGTCCAACTACGAGCAGTACTTC	CASSPGSNYEQYF
-	TRBJ1-5	-	TRBV21-1	TGTGCCAGCAGTCGGCAGGGGGAGGTTAATCAGCCCCAGCATTTT	CASSRQGEVNQPQHF
-	TRBJ2-2	TRBD1	TRBV28	TGTGCCAGCCTAGACAGGGCATCGAACACCGGGGAGCTGTTTTTT	CASLDRASNTGELFF
-	TRBJ1-5	TRBD1	TRBV7-9	TGTGCCAGCAGCACGGACAGGGTTTTGTCCCAGCCCCAGCATTTT	CASSTDRVLSQPQHF
-	TRBJ2-1	TRBD2	TRBV5-1	TGCGCCAGCAGCCCGGGACTAGCGCTTAGCAATGAGCAGTTCTTC	CASSPGLALSNEQFF
-	TRBJ1-5	-	TRBV5-1	TGCGCCAGCAGCTTGGTCGGAGGGAGGGATCAGCCCCAGCATTTT	CASSLVGGRDQPQHF
-	TRBJ2-7	TRBD2	TRBV28	TGTGCCAGCAGCTACTCCGGGACTAGTGGCGAGCAGTACTTC	CASSYSGTSGEQYF
-	TRBJ1-5	-	TRBV19	TGTGCCAGTAGATTGGGGGGGTCTAGCAATCAGCCCCAGCATTTT	CASRLGGSSNQPQHF
-	TRBJ1-3	TRBD1	TRBV28	TGTGCCAGCAGCCGTGGGGGGACAGGGGCTGGAAACACCATATATTTT	CASSRGGTGAGNTIYF
-	TRBJ2-7	TRBD1	TRBV2	TGTGCCAGCCGACAGGGGGCCTACGAGCAGTACTTC	CASRQGAYEQYF
-	TRBJ2-3	-	TRBV5-6	TGTGCCAGCAGCTTGGGTAGCGGCACAGATACGCAGTATTTT	CASSLGSGTDTQYF
-	TRBJ2-1	-	TRBV6-1	TGTGCCAGCAGTGTGGAGCCCAGCAGTGAGCAGTTCTTC	CASSVEPSSEQFF
-	TRBJ2-3	TRBD2	TRBV4-2	TGTGCCAGCAGCCAAGATGGGGGGGAGCGGGAGGACACAGATACGCAGTATTTT	CASSQDGGEREDTDTQYF
-	TRBJ2-3	TRBD1	TRBV19	TGTGCCAGTAGTATAAGGAAGGGACAGGGACCAGATACGCAGTATTTT	CASSIRKGQGPDTQYF
-	TRBJ1-4	-	TRBV16	TGTGCCAGCAGCCAATCGGCCGTGGAGGGGAAACTGTTTTTT	CASSQSAVEGKLFF
few	TRBJ2-3	-	TRBV7-2	TGTGCCAGCAGCTTAAATTCCCGTACAGATACGCAGTATTTT	CASSLNSRTDTQYF
-	TRBJ2-7	-	TRBV7-6	TGTGCCAGCAGCTTAGGTGAGGGTTCCTACGAGCAGTACTTC	CASSLGEGSYEQYF
-	TRBJ1-2	-	TRBV5-4	TGCGCCAGCAGCCTCAGGGGAGTAGGAGGCTACACCTTC	CASSLRGVGGYTF
-	TRBJ2-7	-	TRBV15	TGTGCCACCAGCAGAGATCAGGGGATCTCCTACGAGCAGTACTTC	CATSRDQGISYEQYF
-	TRBJ1-4	-	TRBV19	TGTGCCAGTACCACTCCGGGAGCGTATGAAAAACTGTTTTTT	CASTTPGAYEKLFF
-	TRBJ2-2	TRBD2	TRBV27	TGTGCCAGCAGTTTCTATCTAGCGGGGGGAGTAACCGGGGAGCTGTTTTTT	CASSFYLAGGVTGELFF
-	TRBJ1-2	TRBD1	TRBV7-9	TGTGCCAGCAGCCCTAAACAGGGGGGTGGCTACACCTTC	CASSPKQGGGYTF
once	TRBJ1-6	-	TRBV9	TGTGCCAGCAGCGTAGATCTGAGTAATTCACCCCTCCACTTT	CASSVDLSNSPLHF
once	TRBJ2-7	TRBD2	TRBV13	TGTGCCAGCAGTCCCGATAGCGGGAGGACCTACGAGCAGTACTTC	CASSPDSGRTYEQYF
-	TRBJ2-7	TRBD2	TRBV27	TGTGCCAGCGGGACTAGGGGGGAGCAGTACTTC	CASGTRGEQYF
few	TRBJ2-3	-	TRBV25-1	TGTGCCAGCAGTCCCCCGGAGGGCACAGATACGCAGTATTTT	CASSPPEGTDTQYF
-	TRBJ1-2	TRBD1	TRBV6-5	TGTGCCAGCAGGCAAACCGGGACAGAACTCTATGGCTACACCTTC	CASRQTGTELYGYTF
-	TRBJ1-1	-	TRBV28	TGTGCCAGCAGGGGAGGGCTGGGCAGCTCTGAAGCTTTCTTT	CASRGGLGSSEAFF
-	TRBJ2-1	-	TRBV7-2	TGTGCCAGCAGCTGGAGAGGGATGGAGAATGAGCAGTTCTTC	CASSWRGMENEQFF
few	TRBJ1-2	-	TRBV7-2	TGTGCCAGCAGCTCAGGAGGGACCCCTGTTAACTATGGCTACACCTTC	CASSSGGTPVNYGYTF
-	TRBJ2-1	TRBD2	TRBV27	TGTGCCACTTATTATATAGCGGGAGGTGGCAATGAGCAGTTCTTC	CATYYIAGGGNEQFF
-	TRBJ2-2	TRBD2	TRBV5-1	TGCGCCAGCAGCCTGCCGACTAGCGGGAATACCGGGGAGCTGTTTTTT	CASSLPTSGNTGELFF
-	TRBJ1-2	-	TRBV11-2	TGTGCCAGCAGCTTAGATCTGGGGGGACGGCGTACCTTC	CASSLDLGGRRTF
-	TRBJ2-1	TRBD2	TRBV27	TGTGCCAGCAGTTATAGCGGGACCCACTACAATGAGCAGTTCTTC	CASSYSGTHYNEQFF
-	TRBJ2-3	TRBD2	TRBV25-1	TGTGCCAGCAGTGAATATATTCCCCAGCGGGGGGGCCCAGATACGCAGTATTTT	CASSEYIPQRGGPDTQYF
once	TRBJ2-1	TRBD1	TRBV27	TGTGCCAGCAGTTTATACAGGGGGGCTAAAAATGAGCAGTTCTTC	CASSLYRGAKNEQFF
-	TRBJ2-7	-	TRBV28	TGTGCCAGCAGAACCAGACAGGCCTACGAGCAGTACTTC	CASRTRQAYEQYF
-	TRBJ2-7	-	TRBV30	TGTGCCTGGAGTCGAGGGAGCTCCTACGAGCAGTACTTC	CAWSRGSSYEQYF
-	TRBJ1-2	-	TRBV27	TGTGCCAGCAGTTCGAACAGGGCGAACTATGGCTACACCTTC	CASSSNRANYGYTF
-	TRBJ1-1	-	TRBV18	TGTGCCAGCTCACAGACAGACGCAGAAGCTTTCTTT	CASSQTDAEAFF
-	TRBJ2-1	-	TRBV4-1	TGCGCCAGCAGCCTCCAGGACAATGAGCAGTTCTTC	CASSLQDNEQFF
-	TRBJ1-4	-	TRBV28	TGTGCCAGCAGTTGGATTCAGGGGAAGGATGAAAAACTGTTTTTT	CASSWIQGKDEKLFF
-	TRBJ1-1	-	TRBV28	TGTGCCACTATCATAGCGGGGGCGGGGGCTGAAGCTTTCTTT	CATIIAGAGAEAFF
-	TRBJ2-1	TRBD2	TRBV30	TGTGCCTGGAGTCAAATCGCTAGCGGGATCGGTAATGAGCAGTTCTTC	CAWSQIASGIGNEQFF
-	TRBJ2-3	TRBD2	TRBV27	TGTGCCAGCAGTCTCACTAGCGGGAGAGATACGCAGTATTTT	CASSLTSGRDTQYF